The following is a T cell receptor (beta chain) sequence with its context. The data originate from a study of blood T cell repertoires in COVID-19. Across the whole study: The study drew acute and convalescent COVID-19 samples from the United States, Italy and Spain.

How the authors handled the data: Amplification of reference gene primers provided the estimated nucleated cell counts. The protocol was immunoSEQ multiplex PCR, while the TCRdb copy is restricted to in-frame clones and leaves out a portion. V, J and clone size were drawn from that table, and D and trimming were deduced from the DNA. The data show roughly 220,000 clones, 75% to 90% seen once. CDR3 length: 16 residues. CDR1 is MNHNS, CDR2 SASEGT, per germline. Trimming took 2 bases from V and 0 from J, leaving 8 bases between them. The sample consisted of peripheral blood. The chain recombines TRBV6-1 with TRBJ1-6; the D is unclear. The origin of this receptor is a woman at least 80 years old with COVID-19, enrolled during active disease. The CDR3 spells CASSEWASSYNSPLHF. DNA for the CDR3: TGTGCCAGCAGTGAATGGGCGAGCTCCTATAATTCACCCCTCCACTTT.